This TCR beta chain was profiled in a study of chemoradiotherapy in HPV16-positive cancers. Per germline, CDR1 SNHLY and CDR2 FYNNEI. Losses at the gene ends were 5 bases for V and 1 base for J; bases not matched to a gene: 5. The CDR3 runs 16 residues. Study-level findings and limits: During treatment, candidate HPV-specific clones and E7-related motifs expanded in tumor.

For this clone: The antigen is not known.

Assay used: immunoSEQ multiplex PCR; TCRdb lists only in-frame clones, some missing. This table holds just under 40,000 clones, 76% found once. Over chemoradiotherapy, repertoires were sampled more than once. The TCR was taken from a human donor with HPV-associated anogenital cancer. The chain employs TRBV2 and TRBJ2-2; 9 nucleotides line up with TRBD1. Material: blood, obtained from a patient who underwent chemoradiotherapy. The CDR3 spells CASSQQGARNTGELFF. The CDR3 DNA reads TGTGCCAGCAGTCAACAGGGGGCTAGGAACACCGGGGAGCTGTTTTTT.